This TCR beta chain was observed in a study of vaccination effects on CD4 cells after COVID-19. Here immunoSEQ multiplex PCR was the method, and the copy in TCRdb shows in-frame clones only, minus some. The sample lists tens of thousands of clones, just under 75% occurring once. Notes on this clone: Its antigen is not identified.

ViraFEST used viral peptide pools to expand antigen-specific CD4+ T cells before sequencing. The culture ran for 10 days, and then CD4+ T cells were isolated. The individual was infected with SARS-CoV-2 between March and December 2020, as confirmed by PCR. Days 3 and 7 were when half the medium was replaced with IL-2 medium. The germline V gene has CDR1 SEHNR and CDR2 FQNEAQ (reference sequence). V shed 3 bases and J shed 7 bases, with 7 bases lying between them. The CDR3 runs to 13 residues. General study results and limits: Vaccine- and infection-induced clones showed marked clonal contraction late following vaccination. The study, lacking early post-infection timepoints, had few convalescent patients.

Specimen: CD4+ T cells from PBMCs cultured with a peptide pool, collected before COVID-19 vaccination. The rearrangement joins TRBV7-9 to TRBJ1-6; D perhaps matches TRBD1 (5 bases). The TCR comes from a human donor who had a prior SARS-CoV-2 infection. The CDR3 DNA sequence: TGTGCCAGCAGCTTTGACAGAAATTCACCCCTCCACTTT. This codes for CASSFDRNSPLHF. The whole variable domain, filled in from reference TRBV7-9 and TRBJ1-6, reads DTGVSQNPRHKITKRGQNVTFRCDPISEHNRLYWYRQTLGQGPEFLTYFQNEAQLEKSRLLSDRFSAERPKGSFSTLEIQRTEQGDSAMYLCASSFDRNSPLHFGNGTRLTVT.